This TCR beta chain was sequenced during a study of identical twins' blood T cells. On the study more broadly: Around 50 million reads covered about six alpha-chain and about six beta-chain libraries. Study outcomes and limitations: Shared CDR3 clonotype counts between two donors mainly tracked the product of their cloneset sizes, twins included.

A previously described protocol, modified, built RNA-based TCR cDNA libraries. Sample barcodes were added at both library ends during cDNA synthesis. In TCRdb, the 5' RACE reads were re-called with MiXCR into one record per CDR3 protein. The table records 950 to 1,500 distinct CDR3 sequences, over 70% of them present only once. Concerning this clonotype: As yet, its antigen is unknown.

Trimming removed 7 bases at V and 3 bases at J, with 10 bases between. The CDR3 is 12 residues long. Germline CDR1 and CDR2: SEHNR and FQNEAQ (reference sequence). The source is a woman aged 18 to 49 in good health. The genes are TRBV7-9 and TRBJ2-7; D ambiguous. The source material was PBMCs. The CDR3 loop is CASKGPNYEQYF. CDR3 bases: TGTGCCAGCAAGGGCCCGAACTACGAGCAGTACTTC. Filled out from reference TRBV7-9 and TRBJ2-7, the complete variable domain reads DTGVSQNPRHKITKRGQNVTFRCDPISEHNRLYWYRQTLGQGPEFLTYFQNEAQLEKSRLLSDRFSAERPKGSFSTLEIQRTEQGDSAMYLCASKGPNYEQYFGPGTRLTVT.